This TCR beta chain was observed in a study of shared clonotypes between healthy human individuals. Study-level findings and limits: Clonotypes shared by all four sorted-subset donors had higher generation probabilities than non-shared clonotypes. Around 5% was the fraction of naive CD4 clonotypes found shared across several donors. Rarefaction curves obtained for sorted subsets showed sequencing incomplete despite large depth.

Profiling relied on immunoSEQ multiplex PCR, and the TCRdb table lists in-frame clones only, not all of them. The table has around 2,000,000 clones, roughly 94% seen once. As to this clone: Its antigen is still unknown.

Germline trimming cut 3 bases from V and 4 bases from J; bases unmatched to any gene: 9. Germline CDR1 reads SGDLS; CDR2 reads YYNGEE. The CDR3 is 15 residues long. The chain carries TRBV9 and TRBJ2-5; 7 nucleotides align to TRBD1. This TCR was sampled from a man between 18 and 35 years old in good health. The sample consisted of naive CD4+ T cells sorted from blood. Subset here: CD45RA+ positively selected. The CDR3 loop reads CASSDRTGRGETQYF. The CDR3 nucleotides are TGTGCCAGCAGCGACCGGACAGGCCGGGGAGAGACCCAGTACTTC.